The present T cell receptor (beta chain) was sequenced within a study of T cell repertoires in cytomegalovirus infection. The germline V gene encodes CDR1 LGHNA and CDR2 YSLEER. Trimming removed 0 bases at V and 6 bases at J, with 18 bases between. CDR3 length: 17 residues. Turning to this clonotype: The antigen remains unidentified.

TCRdb itself ran the reads through MiXCR, one entry per CDR3 protein. The data contain approximately 500,000 distinct CDR3 sequences, around a third of them seen just once; the ten biggest clones take up roughly 17%. The V and J genes are TRBV4-3 and TRBJ2-1; D may be TRBD2 (5 bases). The receptor's source is a human donor in good health (CMV status not recorded). Some clones in this sample may be carry-over from other donors' samples. The specimen comprised cultured PBMCs, sampled from culture after CMV antigen stimulation. The CDR3 loop is CASSQDSIGIKSNEQFF. Written as DNA, the CDR3 is TGCGCCAGCAGCCAAGATTCCATCGGGATAAAAAGCAATGAGCAGTTCTTC.